This T cell receptor beta chain stems from a study of cytomegalovirus exposure and HLA in healthy donors. Whole-study results and caveats: Serostatus for CMV was the only available immune exposure information. Reports indicated that the classifier achieved high specificity and sensitivity in diagnosing cytomegalovirus status. In a later analysis, 17,000 or so TCR beta sequences were associated with HLA alleles at 0.05 false discovery rate.

The CDR3 has 11 residues. CDR1 is SGHAT, CDR2 FQNNGV, per germline. Trimming stripped 5 bases from V and 6 bases from J, with 8 bases between. These donors, healthy bone marrow donors, were studied. A multiplex PCR was run with 60 Vbeta primers and 13 Jbeta primers. Sequenced by immunoSEQ multiplex PCR; TCRdb stores in-frame clones only, minus some. Its table records roughly 53,000 clones. Details on this clone: The antigen remains unidentified.

This chain links TRBV11-2 with TRBJ2-7; D gene unclear. The receptor's source is a man between 18 and 35 years old in good health and CMV-seropositive. What was sequenced was PBMCs. CDR3 nucleotides: TGTGCCAGCAGCCCCCTGTCCGAGCAGTACTTC. Encoded protein: CASSPLSEQYF. Full variable domain (outside the CDR3, taken from reference TRBV11-2 and TRBJ2-7): EAGVAQSPRYKIIEKRQSVAFWCNPISGHATLYWYQQILGQGPKLLIQFQNNGVVDDSQLPKDRFSAERLKGVDSTLKIQPAKLEDSAVYLCASSPLSEQYFGPGTRLTVT.